What follows are 14 T cell receptor beta chains derived from one specimen sequenced in a study of T cell repertoires in cytomegalovirus infection. TCRdb re-called the reads through MiXCR, storing one row per CDR3 protein. The table lists a few hundred thousand distinct CDR3 sequences, 26% of them singletons, with about 13% in the top ten. The sample taken for sequencing was PBMCs. Every receptor here comes from a human donor in good health (CMV status not recorded). Some clones in this sample may be carry-over from other donors' samples.

The genes are TRBV29-1 and TRBJ2-7; 9 positions match TRBD2. CDR3 length: 13 amino acids. V was clipped by 4 bases and J by 3 bases; unmatched bases: 4. Germline V gene data show CDR1 as SQVTM and CDR2 as ANQGSEA. The CDR3 DNA reads as TGCAGCGTTGGCACTAGCGGGTACTACGAGCAGTACTTC. Its translation is CSVGTSGYYEQYF.

This clonotype was detected only a few times. V usage is TRBV12-3 or TRBV12-4 and J usage is TRBJ2-3, with 9 bases that match TRBD2. This CDR3 spans 16 amino acids. Trimming cost V 5 bases and J 3 bases; bases outside gene matches: 9. DNA for the CDR3: TGTGCCAGCAGTCCTTATAGCGGGAGCGCTACAGATACGCAGTATTTT. This gives the protein CASSPYSGSATDTQYF.

This clonotype occurred a few times. The chain couples TRBV19 to TRBJ2-5, with D maybe TRBD1 (5 bases). The V end lost 3 bases, the J end lost 2 bases, and 13 bases lay between the germline ends. The germline CDR1 and CDR2 sequences are LNHDA and SQIVND (reference sequence). The CDR3 spans 15 residues. Here the CDR3 reads CASSIGRASQETQYF. The CDR3 nucleotides read TGTGCCAGTAGTATTGGCAGGGCGTCACAAGAGACCCAGTACTTC.

This clonotype was counted ten times or more. This sequence joins TRBV11-2 and TRBJ1-3; TRBD1 is a possible D gene (5 bases). The CDR3 is 14 amino acids. Germline CDR1 SGHAT, CDR2 FQNNGV. V was shortened by 1 base and J by 4 bases, with 8 bases between the two germline ends. DNA for the CDR3: TGTGCCAGCAGCTTAGCAGGGTACGGAAACACCATATATTTT. Its translation is CASSLAGYGNTIYF.

This clonotype was recorded a few times. The CDR3 reads CASSYATNYGYTF. The CDR3 DNA follows: TGTGCCAGCAGTTACGCGACAAACTATGGCTACACCTTC. J is TRBJ1-2 and V is TRBV6-5, with no clear D. Trimming removed 2 bases from V and 2 bases from J, with 6 bases in between. Germline V gene sequence: CDR1 MNHEY, CDR2 SVGAGI. This CDR3 comprises 13 residues.

A few counts support this clonotype. V and J are TRBV6-2 or TRBV6-3 and TRBJ2-1, with 10 bases identical to TRBD2. The CDR3 has 16 residues. Per germline, CDR1 MNHEY and CDR2 SVGEGT. V trimming: 7 bases; J trimming: 3 bases; junction bases outside the gene matches: 9. The CDR3 loop is CASNLPTSGDYNEQFF. CDR3 coding DNA: TGTGCCAGCAACCTACCCACTAGCGGGGACTACAATGAGCAGTTCTTC.

This clonotype was seen repeatedly, ten times or more. The chain employs TRBV6-2 or TRBV6-3 and TRBJ2-7, with D perhaps being TRBD1 or TRBD2 (5 bases each). CDR1 is MNHEY and CDR2 is SVGEGT in the germline V gene. V was clipped by 5 bases and J by 8 bases, with 16 bases between them. This CDR3 spans 13 amino acids. The DNA for the CDR3 is TGTGCCAGCAGTCCCGGGGAGAGACAGAAGCAGTACTTC. Its protein product is CASSPGERQKQYF.

The chain recombines TRBV9 with TRBJ2-1, with D unresolved. CDR1 SGDLS and CDR2 YYNGEE come from the germline V gene. The V end was cut by 3 bases, the J end by 6 bases, with 13 bases between. The CDR3 consists of 14 residues. The CDR3 DNA follows: TGTGCCAGCAGCGGGGTCCCGCCGGTCAATGAGCAGTTCTTC. It is translated as CASSGVPPVNEQFF.

In its sample, this clonotype was seen a few times. V gene TRBV6-2 or TRBV6-3 combines with J gene TRBJ2-1, with TRBD2 matching 12 bases. The V and J ends lost 8 bases and 6 bases, in that order; junction bases with no gene match: 2. The CDR3 consists of 13 residues. From germline, CDR1 is MNHEY and CDR2 SVGEGT. For the CDR3, the DNA is TGTGCCAGCGGACTAGCGGGACCCAATGAGCAGTTCTTC. Encoded protein: CASGLAGPNEQFF.

The J gene is TRBJ2-5, the V gene TRBV7-3; tentative D call: TRBD2 (5 bases). V lost 5 bases and J lost 0, with 13 bases in between. CDR3 size: 15 residues. The germline V gene encodes CDR1 SGHTA and CDR2 FQGTGA. The CDR3 here is CASSQHLGNQETQYF. CDR3 DNA: TGTGCCAGCAGCCAACACCTCGGGAACCAAGAGACCCAGTACTTC.

This clonotype occurred a few times. A much larger clone sits a single nucleotide away, making a read error possible. The rearrangement joins TRBV6-6 to TRBJ2-5; D gene uncertain. Germline V gene lookup returns CDR1 MNHNY and CDR2 SVGAGI (reference sequence). The V and J ends lost 6 bases and 0 bases respectively, with 2 bases between them. CDR3 length: 11 amino acids. The CDR3 spells CASRYQETQYF. The CDR3 nucleotides read TGTGCCAGCAGGTACCAAGAGACCCAGTACTTC.

This clonotype was seen ten or more times. The chain is built from TRBV7-6 and TRBJ2-1, with 12 bases identical to TRBD2. V lost 5 bases and J lost 9; bases outside the gene matches: 11. The V gene's germline CDR1 is SGHVS and CDR2 FNYEAQ. The CDR3 spans 16 residues. DNA of the CDR3: TGTGCCAGCAGCCCTCGACTAGCGGGAGCAATGCGTGAGCAGTTCTTC. Residues: CASSPRLAGAMREQFF.

This clonotype was recorded many times. This chain uses TRBV7-9 with TRBJ2-5; the D gene could be TRBD1 or TRBD2 (5 bases each). Trimming cost V 1 base and J 2 bases, with 14 bases left between them. Germline CDR1 SEHNR, CDR2 FQNEAQ (reference sequence). The CDR3 length is 16 residues. CDR3 amino acids: CASSLGAGRRQETQYF. CDR3 coding DNA: TGTGCCAGCAGCTTAGGGGCAGGGAGAAGACAAGAGACCCAGTACTTC.

Only a few counts were recorded for this clonotype. The V and J genes are TRBV6-1 and TRBJ2-7, with D uncertain. V was trimmed by 2 bases and J by 2 bases, leaving 10 bases between them. Looked up from germline, CDR1 is MNHNS and CDR2 is SASEGT. The CDR3 covers 14 residues. CDR3 nucleotides: TGTGCCAGCAGTGAAATCCCTCAAACCTACGAGCAGTACTTC. Residues: CASSEIPQTYEQYF.